This entry is about one TCR beta chain. Antigen unknown. V lost 5 bases to trimming and J lost 1 base, with 9 bases between them. The germline CDR1 and CDR2 sequences are SGHTA and FQGTGA. The CDR3 has 13 residues. This sample is drawn from a study of naive and memory T cell subsets. Study conclusions and caveats: Possibly reflecting memory cells re-expressing CD45RA, a few larger clonotypes occurred in naive repertoires, especially CD8.

Two oligonucleotides, mixed equimolar, formed the beta constant-region primer covering TRBC1 and TRBC2. Nested alpha and beta constant-region primers with the SP2 primer drove four PCR rounds on ligated cDNA. TCRdb recomputed calls from the UMI-ligation and nested PCR reads with MiXCR, one row per CDR3 protein. The table includes 150,000 or so distinct CDR3 sequences, 22% detected once. V is TRBV7-3 and J is TRBJ2-7, with D uncertain. This TCR derives from a human donor in good health. The specimen was naive CD4+ T cells from blood. The CDR3 loop is CASSQQSSYEQYF. The CDR3 nucleotides read TGTGCCAGCAGCCAACAGAGTTCCTACGAGCAGTACTTC. The full variable domain, with the rest looked up from reference TRBV7-3 and TRBJ2-7, is GAGVSQTPSNKVTEKGKYVELRCDPISGHTALYWYRQSLGQGPEFLIYFQGTGAADDSGLPNDRFFAVRPEGSVSTLKIQRTERGDSAVYLCASSQQSSYEQYFGPGTRLTVT.